This T cell receptor beta chain was captured in a study of T-cell memory formation after mild COVID-19. This clonotype was seen ten or more times. From the 5' RACE reads, TCRdb called clonotypes with MiXCR, one entry per CDR3 protein. The sample has approximately 300,000 distinct CDR3 sequences; 7.5% to 9.5% are singletons. Input material: PBMCs or a T cell subset sorted from them (not recorded which). This sequence originates from a man between 18 and 29 years old who had mild COVID-19 (a few samples of this study predate the infection). Cell type and time point are not known.

The CDR3 bases are TGTGCCAGCAGCCTTACACAGGGGGCGAGCAATCAGCCCCAGCATTTT. It codes for CASSLTQGASNQPQHF. The rearrangement uses TRBV6-5 and TRBJ1-5; TRBD1 matches at 9 bases. V dropped 6 bases and J dropped 1; count of bases not matched to a gene: 7. Per the germline V gene, CDR1 is MNHEY and CDR2 is SVGAGI. CDR3 length: 16 amino acids.